The rows below give T cell receptor beta chains drawn from one sample of a study of blood T cell repertoires in COVID-19. The method was immunoSEQ multiplex PCR; TCRdb's version includes in-frame clones alone and lacks a portion of them. The sample has approximately 250,000 clones; around 86% are singletons. Source material: peripheral blood. The receptors derive from a woman older than 75 with COVID-19, enrolled during active disease. Each CDR3 is given with its conserved first and last residue. D genes are given only for firm matches. Size values are once, few and many counts, or a class for expanded clones, and some rows have none.

V gene,J gene,D gene,clone size,CDR3 DNA,CDR3 protein
TRBV7-3,TRBJ2-1,TRBD2,.,TGTGCCAGCAGCCTGGGACTAGCGGGGGGGCGTGGTGAGCAGTTCTTC,CASSLGLAGGRGEQFF
TRBV9,TRBJ1-4,.,.,TGTGCCAGCAGCGTAGCCCCGCGACGGGATGAAAAACTGTTTTTT,CASSVAPRRDEKLFF
TRBV4-3,TRBJ1-5,.,once,TGCGCCAGCAGCCAAGACTATTTTCAGCCCCAGCATTTT,CASSQDYFQPQHF
TRBV5-1,TRBJ1-1,TRBD1,.,TGCGCCAGCAGCTCCGGACAGGGTATTGAAGCTTTCTTT,CASSSGQGIEAFF
TRBV19,TRBJ2-5,.,.,TGTGCCAGTAGTCCTTTAACCGGGGGTCAAGAGACCCAGTACTTC,CASSPLTGGQETQYF
TRBV7-9,TRBJ2-2,.,.,TGTGCCAGCTCCCCCGGGGGACTGAACACCGGGGAGCTGTTTTTT,CASSPGGLNTGELFF
TRBV10-3,TRBJ2-1,TRBD2,.,TGTGCCATCAGTTTAGCGGGGGGCCTCAATGAGCAGTTCTTC,CAISLAGGLNEQFF
TRBV18,TRBJ2-2,TRBD1,.,TGTGCCAGCTCACGGCAGGGGGCGCCGGCCGGGGAGCTGTTTTTT,CASSRQGAPAGELFF
TRBV28,TRBJ2-1,TRBD1,.,TGTGCCAGCCACCTCCCGGGACAGCTCTACAATGAGCAGTTCTTC,CASHLPGQLYNEQFF
TRBV7-2,TRBJ2-3,TRBD2,once,TGTGCCAGCAGACGTACTAGCGGGGGAGCGAGCACAGATACGCAGTATTTT,CASRRTSGGASTDTQYF
TRBV18,TRBJ1-1,.,.,TGTGCCAGCTCACCGATTCAGGGAATGAACACTGAAGCTTTCTTT,CASSPIQGMNTEAFF
TRBV30,TRBJ1-1,.,.,TGTGCCTGGAGGGGGCGGGGTGACACTGAAGCTTTCTTT,CAWRGRGDTEAFF
TRBV19,TRBJ1-2,.,once,TGTGCCAGTAGTATAGCGCCAGGGCTCTATGGCTACACCTTC,CASSIAPGLYGYTF
TRBV6-2/TRBV6-3,TRBJ1-5,TRBD1,.,TGTGCCAGCGGCCGGGACAGCTTCAATCAGCCCCAGCATTTT,CASGRDSFNQPQHF
TRBV6-4,TRBJ2-1,.,.,TGTGCCAGCAGTGACGAGGAGGGCCTCGAGCAGTTCTTC,CASSDEEGLEQFF
TRBV10-3,TRBJ1-3,.,.,TGTGCCATCAGTGGGGGACATGACACCATATATTTT,CAISGGHDTIYF
TRBV16,TRBJ1-4,TRBD1,once,TGTGCCAGCAGCCGGACAGGGGGCTCGACTAATGAAAAACTGTTTTTT,CASSRTGGSTNEKLFF
TRBV28,TRBJ1-4,.,.,TGTGCCAGCAGTTCTCTACCGACAGAAAAACTGTTTTTT,CASSSLPTEKLFF
TRBV19,TRBJ2-3,TRBD2,.,TGTGCCAGTAGTATAGACGGGGGGGGCCCCACAGATACGCAGTATTTT,CASSIDGGGPTDTQYF
TRBV19,TRBJ1-5,TRBD1,.,TGTGCCAGTAGTCCAACAGGGGGCAATCAGCCCCAGCATTTT,CASSPTGGNQPQHF
TRBV6-5,TRBJ1-2,TRBD1,.,TGTGCCAGCAGTTCTCGGACAGGTATAGGCTACACCTTC,CASSSRTGIGYTF
TRBV6-1,TRBJ1-4,.,.,TGTGCCAGCAGTGAAAACAGTGCAACTAATGAAAAACTGTTTTTT,CASSENSATNEKLFF
TRBV19,TRBJ1-2,.,few,TGTGCCAGTAGTATTGGTCCCGCAGGTCGGGGTGGCTATGGCTACACCTTC,CASSIGPAGRGGYGYTF
TRBV5-1,TRBJ1-2,TRBD1,.,TGCGCCAGCAGCTCAGAGGACAGGGGCAACTATGGCTACACCTTC,CASSSEDRGNYGYTF
TRBV20-1,TRBJ2-3,TRBD2,few,TGCAGTGCTAGTCGACGGGGGGGCACAGATACGCAGTATTTT,CSASRRGGTDTQYF
TRBV4-3,TRBJ1-2,TRBD1,few,TGCGCCAGCAGCCTACAGGGGTCTGAGGGCTACACCTTC,CASSLQGSEGYTF
TRBV10-2,TRBJ2-1,TRBD2,.,TGCGCCAGCGAGCGGGGATACAATGAGCAGTTCTTC,CASERGYNEQFF
TRBV6-4,TRBJ1-2,.,.,TGTGCCAGCAGTGCGGAGTCCAGGGATTCGGGTGGCTACACCTTC,CASSAESRDSGGYTF
TRBV5-5,TRBJ2-3,TRBD1,.,TGTGCCAGCAGCCTGGACAGGGAGACGCAGTATTTT,CASSLDRETQYF
TRBV29-1,TRBJ1-1,.,.,TGCAGCGTAGCTCCGGAAGAGGGCACTGAAGCTTTCTTT,CSVAPEEGTEAFF
TRBV24-1,TRBJ1-1,.,once,TGTGCCACCAGTGTACAGGGCAACACTGAAGCTTTCTTT,CATSVQGNTEAFF
TRBV19,TRBJ1-1,.,.,TGTGCCAGTAGCGATAGACAGGCTGAAGCTTTCTTT,CASSDRQAEAFF
TRBV5-5,TRBJ2-3,.,.,TGTGCCAGCAGCTTGGGGCCGACTAGCACAGATACGCAGTATTTT,CASSLGPTSTDTQYF
TRBV6-5,TRBJ1-1,TRBD1,.,TGTGCCAGCAGTCAGGGGGTTATGAACACTGAAGCTTTCTTT,CASSQGVMNTEAFF
TRBV13,TRBJ1-5,.,.,TGTGCCAGCAGCTTACACAATAATCAGCCCCAGCATTTT,CASSLHNNQPQHF
TRBV18,TRBJ2-1,TRBD1,.,TGTGCCAGCTCACTCGGACAGGGGGACTACAATGAGCAGTTCTTC,CASSLGQGDYNEQFF
TRBV20-1,TRBJ1-2,.,.,TGCAGTGGAGGGCAGTTTTATGGCTACACCTTC,CSGGQFYGYTF
TRBV5-6,TRBJ1-6,.,.,TGTGCCAGCAGCCTACAGATGAGCTCCTATAATTCACCCCTCCACTTT,CASSLQMSSYNSPLHF
TRBV2,TRBJ2-1,TRBD1,.,TGTGCCAGCACCTTAGGACAGGGCAGTGAGCAGTTCTTC,CASTLGQGSEQFF
TRBV5-1,TRBJ1-2,TRBD1,.,TGCGCCAGCCGACCGGGACAGGGACCCTATGGCTACACCTTC,CASRPGQGPYGYTF
TRBV4-1,TRBJ1-6,.,.,TGCGCCAGCAGCCAACCGGGACACTATAATTCACCCCTCCACTTT,CASSQPGHYNSPLHF
TRBV5-1,TRBJ2-5,.,once,TGCGCCAGCAGCTGGCAGGGAGGAGGTCAGGAGACCCAGTACTTC,CASSWQGGGQETQYF
TRBV4-1,TRBJ1-2,TRBD1,.,TGCGCCAGCATGCGTGGACAGGGAGGAACAGGCGGCTACACCTTC,CASMRGQGGTGGYTF
TRBV5-1,TRBJ1-4,TRBD1,.,TGCGCCAGCAGCGGGCAGGGACAGGGGATGGAAAAACTGTTTTTT,CASSGQGQGMEKLFF
TRBV12-3/TRBV12-4,TRBJ2-3,TRBD2,.,TGTGCGGCGGGGGGGCCGAGAGATACGCAGTATTTT,CAAGGPRDTQYF
TRBV24-1,TRBJ1-6,.,.,TGTGCCACCAGCCGGGGACAAAATGGCTCACCCCTCCACTTT,CATSRGQNGSPLHF
TRBV19,TRBJ1-1,TRBD1,.,TGTGCCAGTAGTTCACAGGGGGGGGCTGAAGCTTTCTTT,CASSSQGGAEAFF
TRBV5-1,TRBJ2-7,TRBD1,few,TGCGCCAGCAGACGGGACAGCTACTACGAGCAGTACTTC,CASRRDSYYEQYF
TRBV7-9,TRBJ1-1,.,.,TGTGCCAGCAGCTCTAGGATGGTCGACACTGAAGCTTTCTTT,CASSSRMVDTEAFF